The rows below give T cell receptor beta chains drawn from one sample of a study of blood T cell repertoires in COVID-19. Repertoires were generated with immunoSEQ multiplex PCR, while TCRdb's copy carries only in-frame clones and drops some. Here the sample spans 400,000 to 550,000 clones, 80% to 90% being singletons. Sequenced material: peripheral blood. Receptors originate from a woman in her 30s with acute or convalescent COVID-19. Both conserved end residues are part of each CDR3. The D gene is left open where the match is weak. Rows may omit the clone size; those that give it use once, few, many or a size class.

V gene	D gene	J gene	clone size	CDR3 protein	CDR3 DNA
TRBV5-1	-	TRBJ1-1	-	CASSLGQQNTEAFF	TGCGCCAGCAGCTTGGGACAGCAGAACACTGAAGCTTTCTTT
TRBV24-1	-	TRBJ2-5	-	CATSDYGGPETQYF	TGTGCCACCAGTGATTACGGGGGGCCCGAGACCCAGTACTTC
TRBV11-2	-	TRBJ2-3	once	CASSLGRGAGQYF	TGTGCCAGCAGCCTAGGACGGGGGGCCGGGCAGTATTTT
TRBV2	-	TRBJ1-1	-	CATRRGLNTEAFF	TGTGCCACCCGAAGGGGCCTAAACACTGAAGCTTTCTTT
TRBV18	TRBD2	TRBJ2-7	-	CASSPTSGVYEQYF	TGTGCCAGCTCACCAACTAGCGGGGTCTACGAGCAGTACTTC
TRBV9	-	TRBJ2-3	-	CASSSSDSSTDTQYF	TGTGCCAGCAGCTCCTCCGACTCGAGCACAGATACGCAGTATTTT
TRBV9	TRBD1	TRBJ2-7	-	CASNPTGTGPYEQYF	TGTGCCAGCAATCCCACTGGGACAGGACCCTACGAGCAGTACTTC
TRBV27	TRBD1	TRBJ1-2	-	CASSRQGAGYGYTF	TGTGCCAGCAGCCGACAGGGGGCGGGCTATGGCTACACCTTC
TRBV2	TRBD2	TRBJ2-5	-	CASESRLAGVQETQYF	TGTGCCAGCGAGAGCAGACTAGCGGGGGTTCAAGAGACCCAGTACTTC
TRBV4-1	-	TRBJ1-5	-	CASSQQQVDRYQPQHF	TGCGCCAGCAGCCAACAACAAGTAGACAGATATCAGCCCCAGCATTTT
TRBV4-1	TRBD1	TRBJ2-7	-	CASSQWTGILDEQYF	TGCGCCAGCAGCCAATGGACAGGGATCTTGGACGAGCAGTACTTC
TRBV24-1	TRBD1	TRBJ2-1	-	CATSTREGGGGHNEQFF	TGTGCCACCAGTACCCGCGAAGGGGGCGGTGGGCACAATGAGCAGTTCTTC
TRBV5-3	TRBD1	TRBJ1-1	-	CAQQGGGNTEAFF	TGTGCCCAACAAGGGGGCGGGAACACTGAAGCTTTCTTT
TRBV6-6	-	TRBJ1-3	-	CASNLRTAGNTIYF	TGTGCCAGCAATTTGCGGACAGCTGGAAACACCATATATTTT
TRBV28	-	TRBJ2-2	-	CASSFDHQGGGGELFF	TGTGCCAGCAGTTTTGACCATCAGGGCGGCGGCGGGGAGCTGTTTTTT
TRBV6-5	TRBD1	TRBJ1-6	few	CASSQGAGPLHF	TGTGCCAGCAGTCAGGGGGCTGGGCCCCTCCACTTT
TRBV7-3	-	TRBJ2-2	few	CASSADRLTGELFF	TGTGCCAGCAGCGCCGACAGGCTCACCGGGGAGCTGTTTTTT
TRBV5-6	TRBD1	TRBJ1-6	few	CASSLTGGLNSPLHF	TGTGCCAGCAGCTTGACAGGGGGCTTGAATTCACCCCTCCACTTT
TRBV14	-	TRBJ2-1	once	CASSQKAAGLGWNEQFF	TGTGCCAGCAGCCAAAAGGCGGCAGGGCTAGGATGGAATGAGCAGTTCTTC
TRBV9	-	TRBJ2-2	-	CASSVSAGELFF	TGTGCCAGCAGCGTTAGTGCCGGGGAGCTGTTTTTT
TRBV3-1/TRBV3-2	-	TRBJ2-7	-	CASSPLRGGHYEQYF	TGTGCCAGCAGCCCCCTTAGGGGGGGGCACTACGAGCAGTACTTC
TRBV2	-	TRBJ1-5	once	CASSEDEARGNQPQHF	TGTGCCAGCAGTGAAGATGAGGCGAGGGGCAATCAGCCCCAGCATTTT
TRBV5-3	-	TRBJ1-5	-	CARSLMTSPPNQPQHF	TGTGCCAGAAGCTTAATGACATCACCTCCGAATCAGCCCCAGCATTTT
TRBV5-6	-	TRBJ2-2	-	CASVQGGALGGELFF	TGTGCCAGCGTACAGGGAGGGGCCCTAGGCGGGGAGCTGTTTTTT
TRBV11-2	TRBD1	TRBJ1-2	-	CASSLGTGPSYGYTF	TGTGCCAGCAGCTTGGGGACAGGCCCTTCTTATGGCTACACCTTC
TRBV3-1/TRBV3-2	-	TRBJ2-7	-	CASSRASDEQYF	TGTGCCAGCAGCCGCGCCAGCGACGAGCAGTACTTC
TRBV16	-	TRBJ1-1	-	CASSQSITGAEAFF	TGTGCCAGCAGCCAATCTATCACCGGGGCTGAAGCTTTCTTT
TRBV28	TRBD1	TRBJ2-5	-	CASSLGTGKGTQYF	TGTGCCAGCAGTTTAGGGACAGGGAAGGGGACCCAGTACTTC
TRBV6-5	-	TRBJ1-2	once	CASSPTLRGHYGYTF	TGTGCCAGCAGTCCTACCCTCAGGGGCCACTATGGCTACACCTTC
TRBV19	TRBD1	TRBJ1-1	-	CASRDRGFTEAFF	TGTGCCAGTCGGGACAGGGGTTTCACTGAAGCTTTCTTT
TRBV4-1	-	TRBJ1-5	-	CASRDLNRVGQPQHF	TGCGCCAGCAGAGACTTAAACAGGGTGGGTCAGCCCCAGCATTTT
TRBV4-1	-	TRBJ1-2	-	CASSHDDRIVNYGYTF	TGCGCCAGCAGCCACGACGACAGAATCGTTAACTATGGCTACACCTTC
TRBV30	-	TRBJ2-2	-	CAWRFSDQNTGELFF	TGTGCCTGGAGGTTCAGTGATCAGAACACCGGGGAGCTGTTTTTT
TRBV27	TRBD1	TRBJ2-1	-	CASSSPGQGQNEQFF	TGTGCCAGCAGTTCACCGGGACAGGGCCAAAATGAGCAGTTCTTC
TRBV7-9	TRBD2	TRBJ2-4	-	CASSLDSGVVKNIQYF	TGTGCCAGCAGCTTAGATAGCGGGGTTGTTAAAAACATTCAGTACTTC
TRBV28	-	TRBJ1-5	-	CASSLLPGSNQPQHF	TGTGCCAGCAGTTTGTTGCCAGGGAGCAATCAGCCCCAGCATTTT
TRBV9	-	TRBJ1-3	-	CASSVENRISGNTIYF	TGTGCCAGCAGCGTAGAGAACAGAATCTCTGGAAACACCATATATTTT
TRBV5-1	-	TRBJ1-4	-	CASSSTQGGEKLFF	TGCGCCAGCAGCTCGACCCAGGGTGGTGAAAAACTGTTTTTT
TRBV28	-	TRBJ2-5	-	CASSLQQETQYF	TGTGCCAGCAGTTTACAGCAAGAGACCCAGTACTTC
TRBV7-9	-	TRBJ2-1	-	CASSLAGGLEQFF	TGTGCCAGCAGCTTAGCGGGGGGGCTCGAGCAGTTCTTC
TRBV5-1	-	TRBJ1-1	-	CASSLDAGSGEAFF	TGCGCCAGCAGCTTGGACGCAGGGTCGGGTGAAGCTTTCTTT
TRBV19	TRBD1	TRBJ2-7	-	CASSIGQGGSYEQYF	TGTGCCAGTAGTATTGGACAGGGGGGGTCCTACGAGCAGTACTTC
TRBV21-1	-	TRBJ2-4	-	CASIPEGSGNIKGKNIQYF	TGTGCCAGCATCCCTGAGGGTAGCGGCAACATAAAAGGCAAAAACATTCAGTACTTC
TRBV5-6	TRBD1	TRBJ1-6	once	CASSLRYGQGNSPLHF	TGTGCCAGCAGCTTGCGGTATGGACAGGGTAATTCACCCCTCCACTTT
TRBV7-9	-	TRBJ1-2	-	CASSAGRGNYGYTF	TGTGCCAGCAGCGCCGGACGGGGAAACTATGGCTACACCTTC
TRBV5-1	TRBD1	TRBJ2-3	-	CASSFTGAKDTQYF	TGCGCCAGCAGCTTTACAGGGGCTAAGGATACGCAGTATTTT
TRBV28	-	TRBJ1-1	once	CASSLRQTNTEAFF	TGTGCCAGCAGTCTGCGGCAAACGAACACTGAAGCTTTCTTT
TRBV3-1/TRBV3-2	TRBD1	TRBJ2-7	-	CASRATGTGMYEQYF	TGTGCCAGCAGAGCAACCGGGACAGGGATGTACGAGCAGTACTTC
TRBV6-1	TRBD2	TRBJ2-2	-	CASSESGGTGELFF	TGTGCCAGCAGTGAATCGGGGGGCACCGGGGAGCTGTTTTTT
TRBV2	TRBD2	TRBJ2-5	-	CASSDRLAGGQETQYF	TGTGCCAGCAGTGACCGACTAGCGGGGGGCCAAGAGACCCAGTACTTC
TRBV7-3	-	TRBJ1-6	once	CASSSRTGSPLHF	TGTGCCAGCAGCTCGCGGACGGGGTCACCCCTCCACTTT
TRBV4-1	TRBD2	TRBJ2-7	once	CASSQESGLAGVEQYF	TGCGCCAGCAGCCAAGAGTCGGGTCTAGCGGGGGTCGAGCAGTACTTC
TRBV5-4	TRBD2	TRBJ2-7	-	CASSFGTSNEQYF	TGTGCCAGCAGCTTCGGGACTAGCAACGAGCAGTACTTC
TRBV9	-	TRBJ1-6	-	CASSVDLRFNSPLHF	TGTGCCAGCAGCGTAGACCTCAGGTTCAATTCACCCCTCCACTTT
TRBV9	TRBD1	TRBJ1-2	-	CASSELLGQGAYGYTF	TGTGCCAGCAGCGAACTGCTAGGACAGGGGGCCTATGGCTACACCTTC